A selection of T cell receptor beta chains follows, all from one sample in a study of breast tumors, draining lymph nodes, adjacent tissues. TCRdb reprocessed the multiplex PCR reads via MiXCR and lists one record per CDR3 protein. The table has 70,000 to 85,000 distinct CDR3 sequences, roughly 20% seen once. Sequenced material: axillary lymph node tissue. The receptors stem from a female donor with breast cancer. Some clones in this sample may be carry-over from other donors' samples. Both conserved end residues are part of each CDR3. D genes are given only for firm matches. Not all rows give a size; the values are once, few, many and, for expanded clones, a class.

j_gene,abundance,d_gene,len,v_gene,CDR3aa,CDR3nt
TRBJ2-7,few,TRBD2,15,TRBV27,CASSQGLAASNEQYF,TGTGCCAGCAGTCAGGGACTAGCGGCCTCTAACGAGCAGTACTTC
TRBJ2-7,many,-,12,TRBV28,CASRMGGWEQYF,TGTGCCAGCAGGATGGGGGGTTGGGAGCAGTACTTC
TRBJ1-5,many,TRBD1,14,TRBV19,CASSRTGINQPQHF,TGTGCCAGTAGTAGGACAGGGATCAATCAGCCCCAGCATTTT
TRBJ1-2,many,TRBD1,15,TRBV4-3,CASSQWTGIGDGYTF,TGCGCCAGCAGCCAATGGACAGGGATAGGGGATGGCTACACCTTC
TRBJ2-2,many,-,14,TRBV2,CASMGPAGTGELFF,TGTGCCAGCATGGGACCGGCGGGCACCGGGGAGCTGTTTTTT
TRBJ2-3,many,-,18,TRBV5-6,CASSFLLRSGASTDTQYF,TGTGCCAGCAGCTTTTTATTGAGGTCGGGGGCAAGCACAGATACGCAGTATTTT
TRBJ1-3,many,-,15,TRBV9,CASSVGQNSGNTIYF,TGTGCCAGCAGCGTAGGACAGAACTCTGGAAACACCATATATTTT
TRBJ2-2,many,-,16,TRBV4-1,CASSQEILRGAGELFF,TGCGCCAGCAGCCAAGAAATCCTGAGGGGAGCCGGGGAGCTGTTTTTT
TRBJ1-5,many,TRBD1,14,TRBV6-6,CASRDRGSNQPQHF,TGTGCCAGCAGGGACAGGGGGAGCAATCAGCCCCAGCATTTT
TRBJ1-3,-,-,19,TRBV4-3,CASSQVPPGPSHSGNTIYF,TGCGCCAGCAGCCAGGTACCTCCGGGTCCTTCCCACTCTGGAAACACCATATATTTT
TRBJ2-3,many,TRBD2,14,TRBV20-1,CSANPQRGADTQYF,TGCAGTGCGAACCCTCAGCGGGGGGCAGATACGCAGTATTTT
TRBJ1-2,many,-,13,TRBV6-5,CASSYGQGRGYTF,TGTGCCAGCAGTTACGGGCAGGGCCGGGGCTACACCTTC
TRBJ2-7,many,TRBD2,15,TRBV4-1,CASSQGTSGNYEQYF,TGCGCCAGCAGCCAAGGGACTAGCGGGAACTACGAGCAGTACTTC
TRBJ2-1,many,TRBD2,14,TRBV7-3,CASGTSAAYNEQFF,TGTGCCAGCGGCACTAGCGCAGCCTACAATGAGCAGTTCTTC
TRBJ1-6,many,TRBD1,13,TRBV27,CASRDRGNSPLHF,TGTGCCAGCAGAGACAGGGGTAATTCACCCCTCCACTTT